Following are 7 T cell receptor beta chains from one sample sequenced in a study of blood T cell repertoires in COVID-19. Clones were sequenced by immunoSEQ multiplex PCR, and TCRdb holds only the in-frame ones, with some missing. The sample yields 300,000 to 400,000 clones, more than 70% seen once. Sequencing was carried out using PBMCs or T cells enriched from blood (not recorded which). The receptors were sampled from a woman under 30 who had recovered from COVID-19.

V usage is TRBV2 and J usage is TRBJ1-6; D gene uncertain. From germline, CDR1 is SNHLY and CDR2 FYNNEI. Between the trimmed V and J ends, which lost 7 bases and 9 bases, there was a span of 16 bases. This CDR3 has 14 residues. CDR3 amino acids: CASNTRAVGSPLHF. The CDR3, as DNA: TGTGCCAGCAACACGCGGGCCGTGGGTTCACCCCTCCACTTT.

The chain combines TRBV6-5 with TRBJ1-2, with D unresolved. This CDR3 contains 10 residues. The germline V gene encodes CDR1 MNHEY and CDR2 SVGAGI. The germline V and J ends were trimmed by 6 bases and 8 bases, with 7 bases remaining between them. CDR3: CASSLRGYTF. The CDR3 DNA reads TGTGCCAGCAGCTTGAGGGGCTACACCTTC.

V gene TRBV2 combines with J gene TRBJ1-1; 12 nucleotides line up with TRBD1. CDR3 size: 16 residues. Germline CDR1 and CDR2: SNHLY and FYNNEI. With V trimmed by 6 bases and J by 0 bases, 5 bases remained unmatched. The CDR3 nucleotides are TGTGCCAGCAGCCCGGGACAGGGGGCGTTGAACACTGAAGCTTTCTTT. Translated: CASSPGQGALNTEAFF.

V usage is TRBV30 and J usage is TRBJ2-7; TRBD1 aligns across 9 bases. This CDR3 spans 16 amino acids. The germline CDR1 and CDR2 sequences are GTSNPN and SVGIG (reference sequence). Trimming cost V 3 bases and J 4 bases; bases outside gene matches: 13. The CDR3 sequence: CAWSPGQGFAVYEQYF. In DNA, the CDR3 is TGTGCCTGGAGCCCGGGACAGGGATTTGCTGTTTACGAGCAGTACTTC.

The chain links TRBV6-5 to TRBJ1-1, with no clear D. Trimming left V 0 bases short and J 1 base short, with 6 bases between. The CDR3 has 14 residues. Looked up from germline, CDR1 is MNHEY and CDR2 is SVGAGI. The CDR3 here is CASSYSSQNTEAFF. In nucleotides, the CDR3 is TGTGCCAGCAGTTACTCGAGTCAGAACACTGAAGCTTTCTTT.

Written as DNA, the CDR3 is TGTGCCAGCAGCCAAGATGCGGCCCGTTATAATTCACCCCTCCACTTT. Protein sequence: CASSQDAARYNSPLHF. V and J are TRBV14 and TRBJ1-6; D is undetermined. The V end was cut by 0 bases, the J end by 4 bases, with 10 bases between. Germline CDR1 SGHDN, CDR2 FVKESK. CDR3 length: 16 residues.

This sequence joins TRBV5-1 and TRBJ2-1, with 13 nucleotides matching TRBD2. After removal of 2 bases from V and 1 base from J, the junction contained 6 bases not matched to a gene. CDR1 and CDR2 from the germline V gene are SGHRS and YFSETQ. The CDR3 loop spans 18 amino acids. The CDR3 DNA is TGCGCCAGCAGCTTTACTAGCGGGGGGGCCAAATCCTACAATGAGCAGTTCTTC. Its protein product is CASSFTSGGAKSYNEQFF.